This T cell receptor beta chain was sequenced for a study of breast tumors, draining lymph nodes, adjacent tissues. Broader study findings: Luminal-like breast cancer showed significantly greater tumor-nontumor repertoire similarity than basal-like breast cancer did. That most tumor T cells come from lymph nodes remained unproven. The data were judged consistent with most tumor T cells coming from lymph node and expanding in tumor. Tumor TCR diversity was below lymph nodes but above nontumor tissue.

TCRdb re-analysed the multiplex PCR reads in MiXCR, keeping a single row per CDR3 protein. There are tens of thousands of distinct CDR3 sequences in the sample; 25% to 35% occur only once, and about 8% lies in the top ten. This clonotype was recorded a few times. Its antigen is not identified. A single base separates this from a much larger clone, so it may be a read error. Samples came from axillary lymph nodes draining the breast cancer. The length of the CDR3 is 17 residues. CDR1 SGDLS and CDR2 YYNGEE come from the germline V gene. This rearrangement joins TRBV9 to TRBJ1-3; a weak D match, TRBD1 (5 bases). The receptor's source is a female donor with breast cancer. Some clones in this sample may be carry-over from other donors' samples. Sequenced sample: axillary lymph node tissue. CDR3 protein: CASSVGGGRSSGTTIYF. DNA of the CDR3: TGTGCCAGCAGCGTAGGCGGGGGTCGGAGCTCTGGAACCACCATATATTTT.